Listed here are 6 T cell receptor beta chains from one sample, sequenced in a study of shared clonotypes between healthy human individuals. Data came from immunoSEQ multiplex PCR; TCRdb stores just in-frame clones and leaves some out. The repertoire holds about 730,000 clones, with approximately 72% as singletons. Source material: memory CD4+ T cells sorted from blood. Noted subset: CD45RA-negative fraction. These receptors were taken from a woman aged 25 to 45 in good health.

In this sample, this clone turned up a few times. The chain combines TRBV7-9 with TRBJ2-2, with 7 bases aligning to TRBD1. This CDR3 is built from 15 residues. Germline V gene lookup returns CDR1 SEHNR and CDR2 FQNEAQ (reference sequence). The trim removed 4 bases at V and 3 bases at J, leaving 5 bases unmatched. The CDR3 loop is CASSWRTGDTGELFF. CDR3 DNA: TGTGCCAGCAGCTGGCGGACAGGTGACACCGGGGAGCTGTTTTTT.

V and J are TRBV10-2 and TRBJ2-1; D gene ambiguous. Germline CDR1 WSHSY, CDR2 SAAADI. V lost 0 bases and J 0 bases, leaving 9 bases between the germline ends. CDR3 length equals 16 residues. Written as DNA, the CDR3 is TGCGCCAGCAGTGAGTCTCCCAGCAGCTCCTACAATGAGCAGTTCTTC. Protein: CASSESPSSSYNEQFF.

The chain has TRBV28 and TRBJ2-2; D remains ambiguous. Germline loops: CDR1 MDHEN, CDR2 SYDVKM. The CDR3 extends over 15 amino acids. V lost 7 bases and J 4 bases, leaving 16 bases between the germline ends. CDR3 nucleotide sequence: TGTGCCAGCACCACTCAAGGCCGTTTCACCGGGGAGCTGTTTTTT. Translated: CASTTQGRFTGELFF.

The chain combines TRBV5-1 with TRBJ2-7; 9 bases align to TRBD2. The CDR3 loop spans 21 amino acids. The V gene end was trimmed by 2 bases and the J gene end by 6 bases; junction bases not matched to a gene: 27. From germline, CDR1 is SGHRS and CDR2 YFSETQ. The CDR3, as DNA: TGCGCCAGCAGCTTAGCGGCCGGACTTCGAGGGAGGGTAGCGGGAGAGTTCGAGCAGTACTTC. Protein: CASSLAAGLRGRVAGEFEQYF.

This clone was seen a handful of times. The chain is built from TRBV7-9 and TRBJ2-7; the D is unclear. Per the germline V gene, CDR1 is SEHNR and CDR2 is FQNEAQ (reference sequence). The CDR3 consists of 13 residues. V was pared by 5 bases and J by 2 bases, with 10 bases between. CDR3 region: CASSRSGTYEQYF. CDR3 in DNA: TGTGCCAGCAGCCGAAGTGGGACCTACGAGCAGTACTTC. Together with reference TRBV7-9 and TRBJ2-7, the CDR3 gives the full variable domain: DTGVSQNPRHKITKRGQNVTFRCDPISEHNRLYWYRQTLGQGPEFLTYFQNEAQLEKSRLLSDRFSAERPKGSFSTLEIQRTEQGDSAMYLCASSRSGTYEQYFGPGTRLTVT.

There are a few counts of this clone. Other DNA variants within this sample encode the same CDR3. This chain uses TRBV18 with TRBJ1-1; D is unclear. This CDR3 contains 14 residues. The V end was cut by 2 bases, the J end by 1 base, with 8 bases between. The V gene's germline CDR1 is KGHSH and CDR2 LQKENI. The CDR3 coding sequence is TGTGCCAGCTCACCAGGCATGGAGAACACTGAAGCTTTCTTT. Residues: CASSPGMENTEAFF.